The 15 T cell receptor beta chains below were found in one sample sequenced in a study of T-cell reconstitution after alpha-beta-depleted transplantation in children. Library preparation (for TCRbeta) was performed with unique molecular identifiers. In TCRdb, the PCR reads were re-called with MiXCR into one record per CDR3 protein. This table has 200,000 to 250,000 distinct CDR3 sequences, approximately 10% appearing once. This material consisted of PBMCs, taken before TCRalphabeta/CD19-depleted stem cell transplant. The receptors derive from a child under three years old with acute myeloid leukemia, due to receive a stem cell transplant.

This clonotype was recorded many times. The gene calls are TRBV6-5 and TRBJ2-7; 8 nucleotides match TRBD1. The CDR3 is 16 amino acids. From germline, CDR1 is MNHEY and CDR2 SVGAGI. After removal of 8 bases from V and 3 bases from J, the junction contained 15 bases not matched to a gene. The CDR3 loop reads CASSVGVGQGHYEQYF. The CDR3 DNA reads as TGTGCCAGCTCAGTGGGGGTTGGACAGGGCCACTACGAGCAGTACTTC.

This clonotype was seen many times. The gene calls are TRBV5-6 and TRBJ2-2; TRBD2 matches at 8 bases. This CDR3 contains 16 residues. Germline V gene lookup returns CDR1 SGHDT and CDR2 YYEEEE. The ends lost 1 base at V and 3 bases at J; junction bases unmatched: 5. CDR3 amino acids: CASSLLTSVYTGELFF. The DNA of the CDR3 is TGTGCCAGCAGCTTGTTGACTAGCGTTTACACCGGGGAGCTGTTTTTT. The full variable domain, with the rest looked up from reference TRBV5-6 and TRBJ2-2, is DAGVTQSPTHLIKTRGQQVTLRCSPKSGHDTVSWYQQALGQGPQFIFQYYEEEERQRGNFPDRFSGHQFPNYSSELNVNALLLGDSALYLCASSLLTSVYTGELFFGEGSRLTVL.

This clonotype was detected ten times or more. The rearrangement uses TRBV4-2 and TRBJ1-6; tentative D call: TRBD1 (6 bases). Trimming stripped 0 bases from V and 6 bases from J, with 12 bases between. The length of the CDR3 is 16 residues. Germline V CDR1 and CDR2: LGHNA, YNFKEQ. CDR3 nucleotide sequence: TGTGCCAGCAGCCAAGAAGGGGGACGGCCTAATTCACCCCTCCACTTT. As protein: CASSQEGGRPNSPLHF.

The chain recombines TRBV7-2 with TRBJ2-3, with TRBD2 identical over 8 bases. The CDR3 is 13 amino acids. Losses at the gene ends were 6 bases for V and 2 bases for J; bases not matched to a gene: 1. CDR1 and CDR2 (germline): SGHTA, FQGNSA. CDR3 protein: CASRAGVTDTQYF. The DNA of the CDR3 is TGTGCCAGCAGAGCGGGGGTCACAGATACGCAGTATTTT.

This sequence joins TRBV4-2 and TRBJ2-7, with 10 bases lining up with TRBD2. Germline V gives CDR1 LGHNA, CDR2 YNFKEQ. There are 15 residues in the CDR3. Trimming removed 4 bases from V and 2 bases from J; junction bases left unmatched: 5. The CDR3 loop reads CASSRGLAEAYEQYF. CDR3 DNA sequence: TGTGCCAGCAGCCGCGGACTAGCGGAAGCCTACGAGCAGTACTTC.

V is TRBV4-3 and J is TRBJ2-5; the D gene could be TRBD1 or TRBD2 (5 bases each). The CDR3 is made up of 15 amino acids. Trimming removed 2 bases at V and 2 bases at J, with 12 bases between. CDR1 is LGHNA, CDR2 YSLEER, per germline. DNA for the CDR3: TGCGCCAGCAGCCAAAACCGGGGCTTTCAAGAGACCCAGTACTTC. The encoded protein is CASSQNRGFQETQYF.

About this clonotype: Just one base apart from a much larger clone, this may be a read error. Written as DNA, the CDR3 is TGTGCCACCAGTTATTTGGGCCAGGGGGAAAGTGAGCAGTTCTTC. Its translation is CATSYLGQGESEQFF. This chain links TRBV24-1 with TRBJ2-1, with TRBD1 identical over 7 bases. Germline V gene sequence: CDR1 KGHDR, CDR2 SFDVKD. This CDR3 spans 15 amino acids.

This clonotype was seen a few times. The gene calls are TRBV7-3 and TRBJ2-5; TRBD1 aligns across 10 bases. Germline V CDR1 and CDR2: SGHTA, FQGTGA. CDR3 length: 17 amino acids. V dropped 5 bases and J dropped 2; count of bases not matched to a gene: 11. The CDR3: CASSATGGAGWQETQYF. The CDR3 nucleotides are TGTGCCAGCAGCGCGACAGGGGGCGCAGGTTGGCAAGAGACCCAGTACTTC.

This rearrangement joins TRBV29-1 to TRBJ2-2, with 9 bases aligning to TRBD2. Per germline, CDR1 SQVTM and CDR2 ANQGSEA. J lost 2 bases, V lost 5 bases, and 6 bases had no gene match. The CDR3 extends over 15 amino acids. For the CDR3, the DNA is TGCAGCGTTATGGGACTAGCCCATAACACCGGGGAGCTGTTTTTT. This gives the protein CSVMGLAHNTGELFF.

In this sample, this clonotype turned up many times. The chain is built from TRBV27 and TRBJ2-3; 11 bases are shared with TRBD2. This CDR3 spans 16 amino acids. V lost 4 bases to trimming and J lost 3 bases; unmatched junction nucleotides: 6. Germline V gene sequence: CDR1 MNHEY, CDR2 SMNVEV (reference sequence). The CDR3 DNA is TGTGCCAGCAGTTCCTGGACTAGCGGGCCAACAGATACGCAGTATTTT. It encodes CASSSWTSGPTDTQYF.

This clonotype came up many times. The chain carries TRBV28 and TRBJ2-2, with D perhaps matching TRBD1 (6 bases). In germline, CDR1 is MDHEN, CDR2 SYDVKM. Trimming left V 6 bases short and J 7 bases short, with 12 bases between. The CDR3 has 13 residues. Here the CDR3 DNA reads TGTGCCAGCAGCCAGGGGTTGGACGGGGAGCTGTTTTTT. This translates into CASSQGLDGELFF.

This clonotype showed up just a few times. V and J are TRBV11-1 and TRBJ2-3; D possibly matches TRBD1 or TRBD2 (5 bases each). CDR3 size: 16 residues. Germline V lookup: CDR1 SGHAT, CDR2 FQDESV (reference sequence). The V gene lost 5 bases and the J gene lost 4 bases, with 19 bases spanning the gap. The CDR3 nucleotides read TGTGCCAGCAGCGACAGACGGAGGTACACATCAGATACGCAGTATTTT. As protein: CASSDRRRYTSDTQYF.

This clonotype was found many times. This chain links TRBV12-3 or TRBV12-4 with TRBJ1-1; the D is unclear. V lost 5 bases to trimming and J lost 5 bases, with 15 bases between them. The CDR3 is 14 amino acids. CDR3 sequence reads: CASSERSPRTEAFF. In DNA, the CDR3 is TGTGCCAGCAGTGAAAGGTCCCCCCGGACTGAAGCTTTCTTT.

V usage is TRBV6-1 and J usage is TRBJ2-5; the D is unclear. CDR3 size: 12 residues. Germline assignment: CDR1 MNHNS and CDR2 SASEGT. V gave up 7 bases and J gave up 5 bases, with 11 bases separating them. The CDR3, as DNA: TGTGCCAGCAAGTCCCCCCGTGAGACCCAGTACTTC. Translating it yields CASKSPRETQYF.

This clonotype has a count of ten or more. The gene calls are TRBV7-9 and TRBJ1-1, with D perhaps matching TRBD1 (5 bases). CDR1 and CDR2 from the germline V gene are SEHNR and FQNEAQ (reference sequence). The CDR3 is 13 residues long. The V end was cut by 5 bases, the J end by 6 bases, with 13 bases between. The CDR3 loop reads CASSPRGGAEAFF. Here the CDR3 DNA reads TGTGCCAGCAGCCCACGCGGAGGGGCTGAAGCTTTCTTT.